The entry below gives a single TCR beta chain sequence along with its context. In the original processing: Amplification from reference gene primers served as the basis for estimated nucleated cell counts. The assay was immunoSEQ multiplex PCR, and TCRdb's table has in-frame clones only and misses some. V and J calls and clone size are given by that table; D and trimming were obtained from the DNA. The table includes a few hundred thousand clones, roughly 77% detected once. The record originates from a study of blood T cell repertoires in COVID-19. The overall study: There were acute and convalescent COVID-19 samples, and they came from the United States, Italy and Spain.

The sample was PBMCs or T cells enriched from blood (not recorded which). This receptor was taken from a man aged 35-49 years who had recovered from COVID-19.

CDR3 bases: TGTGCCTCGACGGCGGGTGGGGCAGATACGCAGTATTTT. Residues: CASTAGGADTQYF. V is TRBV30 and J is TRBJ2-3; D perhaps matches TRBD2 (5 bases). Trimming took 7 bases from V and 4 from J, leaving 15 bases between them. The CDR3 has 13 amino acids. CDR1 and CDR2 from the germline V gene are GTSNPN and SVGIG (reference sequence).